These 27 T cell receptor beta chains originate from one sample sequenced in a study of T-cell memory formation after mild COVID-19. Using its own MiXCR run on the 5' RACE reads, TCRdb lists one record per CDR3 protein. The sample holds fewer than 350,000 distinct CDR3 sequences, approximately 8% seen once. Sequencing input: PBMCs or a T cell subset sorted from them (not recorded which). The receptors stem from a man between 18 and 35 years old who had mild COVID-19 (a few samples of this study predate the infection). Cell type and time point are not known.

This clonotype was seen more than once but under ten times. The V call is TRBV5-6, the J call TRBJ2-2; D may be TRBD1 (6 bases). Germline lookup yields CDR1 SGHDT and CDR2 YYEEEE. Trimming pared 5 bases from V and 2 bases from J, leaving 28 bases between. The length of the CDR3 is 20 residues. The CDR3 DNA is TGTGCCAGCAGGCGAATGCAGGGACAAGGGCCGTATCTTAACACCGGGGAGCTGTTTTTT. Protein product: CASRRMQGQGPYLNTGELFF.

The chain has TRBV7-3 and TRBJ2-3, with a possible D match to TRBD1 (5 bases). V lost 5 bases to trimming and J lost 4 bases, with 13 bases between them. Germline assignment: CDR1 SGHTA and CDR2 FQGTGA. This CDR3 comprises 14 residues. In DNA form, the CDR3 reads TGTGCCAGCAGCCAGGGCATGGGTGCAGATACGCAGTATTTT. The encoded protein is CASSQGMGADTQYF.

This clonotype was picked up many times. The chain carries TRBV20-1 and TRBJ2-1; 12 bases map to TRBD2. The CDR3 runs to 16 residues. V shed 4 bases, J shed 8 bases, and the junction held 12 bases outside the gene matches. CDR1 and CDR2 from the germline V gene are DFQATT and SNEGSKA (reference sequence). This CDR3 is CSAITSGGYVMDEQFF. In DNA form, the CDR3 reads TGCAGTGCTATTACTAGCGGGGGGTACGTTATGGATGAGCAGTTCTTC.

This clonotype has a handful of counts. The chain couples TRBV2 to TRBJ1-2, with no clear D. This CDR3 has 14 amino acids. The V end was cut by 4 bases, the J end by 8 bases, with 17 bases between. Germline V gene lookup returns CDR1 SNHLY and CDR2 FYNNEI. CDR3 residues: CASSATGSQQGYTF. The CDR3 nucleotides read TGTGCCAGCAGTGCTACCGGCTCCCAGCAAGGCTACACCTTC. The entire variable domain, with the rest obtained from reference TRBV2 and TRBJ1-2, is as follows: EPEVTQTPSHQVTQMGQEVILRCVPISNHLYFYWYRQILGQKVEFLVSFYNNEISEKSEIFDDQFSVERPDGSNFTLKIRSTKLEDSAMYFCASSATGSQQGYTFGSGTRLTVV.

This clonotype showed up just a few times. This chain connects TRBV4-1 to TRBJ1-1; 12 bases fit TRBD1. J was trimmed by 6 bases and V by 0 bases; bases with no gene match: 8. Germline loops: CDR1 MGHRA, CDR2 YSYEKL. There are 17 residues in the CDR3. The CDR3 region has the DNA TGCGCCAGCAGCCAAGAAAAACCGGGACAGGGGGCTCCTGAAGCTTTCTTT. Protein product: CASSQEKPGQGAPEAFF.

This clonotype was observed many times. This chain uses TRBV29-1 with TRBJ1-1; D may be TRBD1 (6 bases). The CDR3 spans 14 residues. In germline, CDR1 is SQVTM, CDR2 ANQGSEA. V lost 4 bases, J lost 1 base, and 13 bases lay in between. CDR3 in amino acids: CSVATGTRNTEAFF. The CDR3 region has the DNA TGCAGCGTTGCGACCGGGACAAGGAACACTGAAGCTTTCTTT. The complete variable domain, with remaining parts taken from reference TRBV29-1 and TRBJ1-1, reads SAVISQKPSRDICQRGTSLTIQCQVDSQVTMMFWYRQQPGQSLTLIATANQGSEATYESGFVIDKFPISRPNLTFSTLTVSNMSPEDSSIYLCSVATGTRNTEAFFGQGTRLTVV.

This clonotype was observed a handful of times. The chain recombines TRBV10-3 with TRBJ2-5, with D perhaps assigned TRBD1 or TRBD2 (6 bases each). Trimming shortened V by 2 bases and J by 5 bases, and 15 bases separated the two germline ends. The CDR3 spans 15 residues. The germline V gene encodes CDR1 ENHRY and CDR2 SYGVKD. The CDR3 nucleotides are TGTGCCATCAGTGAGAGGGCGGGACATGGCGAGACCCAGTACTTC. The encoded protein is CAISERAGHGETQYF.

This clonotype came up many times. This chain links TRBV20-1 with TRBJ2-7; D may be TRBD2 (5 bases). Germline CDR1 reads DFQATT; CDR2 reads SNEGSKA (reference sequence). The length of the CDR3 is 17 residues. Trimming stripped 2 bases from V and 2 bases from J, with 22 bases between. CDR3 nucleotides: TGCAGTGCTAGACCGGGTGGCGGAGCGGTGATAGCCTACGAGCAGTACTTC. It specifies CSARPGGGAVIAYEQYF.

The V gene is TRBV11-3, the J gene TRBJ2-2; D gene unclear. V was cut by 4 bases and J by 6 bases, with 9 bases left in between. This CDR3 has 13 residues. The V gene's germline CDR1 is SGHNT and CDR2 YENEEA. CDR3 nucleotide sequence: TGTGCCAGCAGCTCTCGGTGGTCCGGGGAGCTGTTTTTT. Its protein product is CASSSRWSGELFF.

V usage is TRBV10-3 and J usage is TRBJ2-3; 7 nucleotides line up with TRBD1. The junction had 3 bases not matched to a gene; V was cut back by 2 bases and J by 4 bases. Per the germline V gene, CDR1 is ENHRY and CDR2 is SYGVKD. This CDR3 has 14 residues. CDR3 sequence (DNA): TGTGCCATCAGTGAGAGGGGGCAGGCAGATACGCAGTATTTT. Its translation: CAISERGQADTQYF.

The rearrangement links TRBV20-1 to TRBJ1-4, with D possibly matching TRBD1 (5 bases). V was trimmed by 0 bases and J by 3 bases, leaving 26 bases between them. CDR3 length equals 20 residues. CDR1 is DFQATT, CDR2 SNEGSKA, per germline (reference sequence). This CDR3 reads CSARDSLRGTMAAANEKLFF. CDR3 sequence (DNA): TGCAGTGCTAGAGATTCACTACGGGGGACTATGGCGGCGGCTAATGAAAAACTGTTTTTT.

CDR3 sequence: CASSVTGQGNIQYF. In DNA form, the CDR3 reads TGTGCCAGCAGCGTTACAGGTCAAGGAAACATTCAGTACTTC. The chain uses TRBV9 and TRBJ2-4; tentatively, D is TRBD1 (5 bases). The CDR3 is 14 amino acids. The V gene lost 2 bases and the J gene lost 6 bases, with 12 bases spanning the gap. Germline V lookup: CDR1 SGDLS, CDR2 YYNGEE.

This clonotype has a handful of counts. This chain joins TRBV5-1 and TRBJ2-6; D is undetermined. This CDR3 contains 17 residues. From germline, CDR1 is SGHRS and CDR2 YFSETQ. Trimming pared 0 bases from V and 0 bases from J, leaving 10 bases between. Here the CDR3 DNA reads TGCGCCAGCAGCTTGGTGCCAGCTCCCTCTGGGGCCAACGTCCTGACTTTC. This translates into CASSLVPAPSGANVLTF.

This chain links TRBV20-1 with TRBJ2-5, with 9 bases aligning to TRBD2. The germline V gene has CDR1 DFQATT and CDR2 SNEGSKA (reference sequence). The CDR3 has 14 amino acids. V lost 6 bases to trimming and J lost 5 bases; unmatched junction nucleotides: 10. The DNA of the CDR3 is TGCAGTGCAAAAAAACTAGCGGGTGTTGAGACCCAGTACTTC. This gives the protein CSAKKLAGVETQYF.

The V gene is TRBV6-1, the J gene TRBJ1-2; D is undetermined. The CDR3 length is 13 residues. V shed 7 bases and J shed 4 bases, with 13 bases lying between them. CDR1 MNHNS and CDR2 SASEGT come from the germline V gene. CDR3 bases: TGTGCCAGCAAAATCTCTAGCCTCTATGGCTACACCTTC. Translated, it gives CASKISSLYGYTF.

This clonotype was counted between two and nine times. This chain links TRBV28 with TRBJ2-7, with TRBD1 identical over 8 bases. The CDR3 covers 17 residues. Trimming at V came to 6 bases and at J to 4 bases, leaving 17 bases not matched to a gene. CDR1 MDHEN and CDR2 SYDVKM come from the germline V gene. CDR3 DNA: TGTGCCAGCAGCCGTCCGGGCAGGGGGCGTTTGACATACGAGCAGTACGTC. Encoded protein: CASSRPGRGRLTYEQYV.

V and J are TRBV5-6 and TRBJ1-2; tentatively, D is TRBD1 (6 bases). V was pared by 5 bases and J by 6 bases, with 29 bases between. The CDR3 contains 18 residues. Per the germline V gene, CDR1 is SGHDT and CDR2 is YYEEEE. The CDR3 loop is CASRLGGSSSLPLDGYTF. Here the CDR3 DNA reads TGTGCCAGCAGGCTAGGGGGATCGTCGTCGCTTCCCCTCGATGGCTACACCTTC.

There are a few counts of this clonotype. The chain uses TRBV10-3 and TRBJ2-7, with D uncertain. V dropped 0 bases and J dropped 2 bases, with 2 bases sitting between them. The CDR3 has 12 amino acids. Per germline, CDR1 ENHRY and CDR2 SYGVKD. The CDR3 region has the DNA TGTGCCATCAGTGAGTCAGCCTACGAGCAGTACGTC. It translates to CAISESAYEQYV.

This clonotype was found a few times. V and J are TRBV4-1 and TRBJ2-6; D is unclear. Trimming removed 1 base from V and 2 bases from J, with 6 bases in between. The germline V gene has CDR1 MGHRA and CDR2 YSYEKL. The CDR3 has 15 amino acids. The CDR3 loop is CASSQALTGANVLTF. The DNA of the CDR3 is TGCGCCAGCAGCCAAGCGCTCACTGGGGCCAACGTCCTGACTTTC.

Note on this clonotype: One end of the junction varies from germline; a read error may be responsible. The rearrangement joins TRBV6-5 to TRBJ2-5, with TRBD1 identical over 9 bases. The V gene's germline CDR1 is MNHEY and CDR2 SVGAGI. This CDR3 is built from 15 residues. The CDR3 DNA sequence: TGTGCCAGCAGTTCCCGGGACAGGGCACAAGAGACCAAGTACTTC. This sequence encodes CASSSRDRAQETKYF.

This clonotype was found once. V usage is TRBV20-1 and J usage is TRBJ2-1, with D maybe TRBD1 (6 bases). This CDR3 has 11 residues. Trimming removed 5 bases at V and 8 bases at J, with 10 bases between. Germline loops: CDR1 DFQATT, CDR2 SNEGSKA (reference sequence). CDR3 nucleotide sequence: TGCAGTGCTCTGGGGGCGGATGAGCAGTTCTTC. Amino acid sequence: CSALGADEQFF.

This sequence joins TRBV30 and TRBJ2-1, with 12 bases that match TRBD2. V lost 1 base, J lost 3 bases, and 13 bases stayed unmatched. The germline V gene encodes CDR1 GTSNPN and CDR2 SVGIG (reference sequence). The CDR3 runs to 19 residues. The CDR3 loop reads CAWSASTSGGDWGYNEQFF. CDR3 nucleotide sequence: TGTGCCTGGAGTGCATCGACTAGCGGGGGAGATTGGGGCTACAATGAGCAGTTCTTC.

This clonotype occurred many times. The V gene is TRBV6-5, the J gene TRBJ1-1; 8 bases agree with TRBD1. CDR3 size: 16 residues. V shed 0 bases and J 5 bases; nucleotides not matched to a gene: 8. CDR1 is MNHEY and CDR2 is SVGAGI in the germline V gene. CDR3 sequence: CASSYSAGGQGTEAFF. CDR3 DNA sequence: TGTGCCAGCAGTTACTCGGCAGGGGGCCAGGGAACTGAAGCTTTCTTT.

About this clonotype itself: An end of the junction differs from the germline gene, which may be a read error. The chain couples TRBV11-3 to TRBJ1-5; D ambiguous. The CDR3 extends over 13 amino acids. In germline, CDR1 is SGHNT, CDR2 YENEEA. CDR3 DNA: TGTGCCAGCAGCTTACCCACGAATCAGCCACAGCATTTT. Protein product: CASSLPTNQPQHF. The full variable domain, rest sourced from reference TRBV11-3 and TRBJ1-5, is EAGVVQSPRYKIIEKKQPVAFWCNPISGHNTLYWYLQNLGQGPELLIRYENEEAVDDSQLPKDRFSAERLKGVDSTLKIQPAELGDSAVYLCASSLPTNQPQHFGDGTRLSIL.

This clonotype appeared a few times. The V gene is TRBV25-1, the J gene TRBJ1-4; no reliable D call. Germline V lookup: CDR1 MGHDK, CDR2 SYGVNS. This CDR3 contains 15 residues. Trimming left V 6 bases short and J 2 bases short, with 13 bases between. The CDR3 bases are TGTGCCAGCAGCACCCTAGGAGGGACTAATGAAAAACTGTTTTTT. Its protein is CASSTLGGTNEKLFF.

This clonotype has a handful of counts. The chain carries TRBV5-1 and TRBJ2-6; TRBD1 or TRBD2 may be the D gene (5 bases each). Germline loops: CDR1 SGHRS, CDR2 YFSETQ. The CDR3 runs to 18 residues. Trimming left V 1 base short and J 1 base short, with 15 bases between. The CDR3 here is CASSLLGRMRSGANVLTF. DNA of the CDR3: TGCGCCAGCAGCTTGTTGGGACGGATGAGGTCTGGGGCCAACGTCCTGACTTTC.

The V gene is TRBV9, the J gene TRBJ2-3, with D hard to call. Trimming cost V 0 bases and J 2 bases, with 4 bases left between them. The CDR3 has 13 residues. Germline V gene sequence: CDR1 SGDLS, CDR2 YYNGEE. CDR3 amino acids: CASSVGNTDTQYF. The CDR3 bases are TGTGCCAGCAGCGTAGGGAACACAGATACGCAGTATTTT.